These 12 T cell receptor beta chains share one sample of origin, sequenced in a study of spatial heterogeneity in lung cancer. The time point: blood at routine non-recurrence follow-up after resection. TCRdb ran MiXCR on the 5' RACE reads and lists one entry per CDR3 protein. The table shows 39,000 or so distinct CDR3 sequences, with about 11% occurring only once. Material: PBMCs, obtained at follow-up. The origin of the receptors is a female donor with early-stage non-small cell lung cancer.

This clonotype was detected ten times or more. The gene calls are TRBV5-1 and TRBJ2-3; TRBD1 might be the D (5 bases). CDR1 and CDR2 from the germline V gene are SGHRS and YFSETQ. CDR3 length: 14 residues. Trimming removed 0 bases from V and 5 bases from J, with 10 bases in between. CDR3 region: CASSLGTGLDTQYF. The CDR3 DNA is TGCGCCAGCAGCTTGGGTACAGGTTTAGATACGCAGTATTTT. The full variable domain, rest sourced from reference TRBV5-1 and TRBJ2-3, is KAGVTQTPRYLIKTRGQQVTLSCSPISGHRSVSWYQQTPGQGLQFLFEYFSETQRNKGNFPGRFSGRQFSNSRSEMNVSTLELGDSALYLCASSLGTGLDTQYFGPGTRLTVL.

This clonotype is labeled medium-sized. This chain connects TRBV20-1 to TRBJ2-3; 8 bases align to TRBD2. The V and J ends lost 1 base and 2 bases, in that order; junction bases with no gene match: 5. The V gene's germline CDR1 is DFQATT and CDR2 SNEGSKA (reference sequence). The CDR3 is 15 amino acids. The CDR3 nucleotides are TGCAGTGCTAGAGGCGGGGGGCCGATCACAGATACGCAGTATTTT. Amino acid sequence: CSARGGGPITDTQYF.

This clonotype was counted between two and nine times. V and J are TRBV5-1 and TRBJ1-1; D perhaps matches TRBD1 (5 bases). The germline gives CDR1 SGHRS, CDR2 YFSETQ. Between the trimmed V and J ends, which lost 4 bases and 5 bases, there was a span of 15 bases. The CDR3 loop spans 14 amino acids. The CDR3 sequence is CASSGRGIGTEAFF. Here the CDR3 DNA reads TGCGCCAGCAGCGGAAGGGGAATTGGGACTGAAGCTTTCTTT.

Many counts were recorded for this clonotype. This chain uses TRBV20-1 with TRBJ2-3; D is undetermined. The CDR3 is made up of 11 amino acids. V lost 6 bases and J 2 bases, leaving 6 bases between the germline ends. The germline V gene has CDR1 DFQATT and CDR2 SNEGSKA (reference sequence). For the CDR3, the DNA is TGCAGTGCAAGCGCCACAGATACGCAGTATTTT. It specifies CSASATDTQYF.

V and J are TRBV11-2 and TRBJ2-7, with TRBD2 identical over 14 bases. The V and J ends lost 7 bases and 6 bases, in that order; junction bases with no gene match: 11. The CDR3 covers 16 residues. In germline, CDR1 is SGHAT, CDR2 FQNNGV. CDR3 coding DNA: TGTGCCAGCACCCCCAGGGGGACTAGCGGGGGTGGCGAGCAGTACTTC. Its translation is CASTPRGTSGGGEQYF.

Ten or more counts support this clonotype. This rearrangement joins TRBV7-6 to TRBJ1-1, with 8 positions matching TRBD1. V shed 5 bases and J 5 bases; nucleotides not matched to a gene: 10. CDR1 and CDR2 from the germline V gene are SGHVS and FNYEAQ. There are 15 residues in the CDR3. The DNA for the CDR3 is TGTGCCAGCAGCCCCTCAGGGGGCGCGGGGACTGAAGCTTTCTTT. This encodes CASSPSGGAGTEAFF.

This clonotype was detected only a few times. The chain links TRBV5-1 to TRBJ2-1; TRBD1 might be the D (6 bases). V lost 4 bases, J lost 8 bases, and 13 bases lay in between. This CDR3 has 13 residues. From germline, CDR1 is SGHRS and CDR2 YFSETQ. CDR3 sequence (DNA): TGCGCCAGCAGCAGGGACATCGGATATGAGCAGTTCTTC. Translating gives CASSRDIGYEQFF.

The chain joins TRBV7-9 to TRBJ2-7, with a tentative D call TRBD1 (5 bases). Trimming cost V 5 bases and J 2 bases, with 13 bases left between them. The germline V gene encodes CDR1 SEHNR and CDR2 FQNEAQ (reference sequence). CDR3 length: 14 amino acids. CDR3 protein: CASSPTAVPYEQYF. As DNA, the CDR3 is TGTGCCAGCAGCCCGACAGCCGTGCCCTACGAGCAGTACTTC. Looking up the rest from reference TRBV7-9 and TRBJ2-7 gives the full variable domain: DTGVSQNPRHKITKRGQNVTFRCDPISEHNRLYWYRQTLGQGPEFLTYFQNEAQLEKSRLLSDRFSAERPKGSFSTLEIQRTEQGDSAMYLCASSPTAVPYEQYFGPGTRLTVT.

There are many counts of this clonotype. The J gene is TRBJ2-7, the V gene TRBV7-2; D perhaps matches TRBD1 (6 bases). The CDR3 consists of 15 residues. V lost 5 bases, J lost 0 bases, and 14 bases lay in between. Germline CDR1 is SGHTA and CDR2 is FQGNSA. CDR3 residues: CASSLDRTRSYEQYF. In DNA, the CDR3 is TGTGCCAGCAGCCTAGACAGGACACGCTCCTACGAGCAGTACTTC.

This clonotype occurred a few times. The V and J genes are TRBV4-3 and TRBJ1-2, with a weak D call TRBD1 (5 bases). This CDR3 comprises 14 residues. The ends were cut back, 1 base at V and 8 bases at J, with 14 bases in the middle. Germline CDR1 and CDR2: LGHNA and YSLEER. CDR3 in amino acids: CASSQGGRAAGYTF. CDR3 DNA: TGCGCCAGCAGCCAAGGGGGGAGGGCAGCGGGCTACACCTTC.

In this sample, this clonotype turned up many times. The J gene is TRBJ2-6, the V gene TRBV9; D remains unclear. V was clipped by 4 bases and J by 0 bases, with 5 bases between them. CDR1 and CDR2 (germline): SGDLS, YYNGEE. CDR3 size: 14 residues. CDR3 sequence: CASSPISGANVLTF. CDR3 nucleotide sequence: TGTGCCAGCAGCCCCATCTCTGGGGCCAACGTCCTGACTTTC.

This clonotype has a count of ten or more. The chain joins TRBV12-3 or TRBV12-4 to TRBJ1-2; TRBD1 is a possible D gene (5 bases). V gave up 5 bases and J gave up 1 base, with 8 bases separating them. This CDR3 has 13 amino acids. The CDR3 coding sequence is TGTGCCAGCAGTCTGACAGTTAACTATGGCTACACCTTC. Its translation: CASSLTVNYGYTF.